The rows below give T cell receptor beta chains drawn from one sample of a study of identical twins. Each CDR3 protein gets one entry after TCRdb re-called the 5' RACE reads with MiXCR. The table shows more than 1.5 million distinct CDR3 sequences, with more than 30% occurring only once. The sample comprised cord blood. The receptors derive from a newborn girl in good health. Both conserved end residues are part of each CDR3. The order of the fields is V gene, J gene, clone size, D gene, CDR3 protein, CDR3 DNA. A D gene is named only where the DNA matches it firmly. Expanded clones get a size class; other rows say once, few or many, or leave the size out.

TRBV28	TRBJ2-5	.	TRBD2	CASTLTSGTKETQYF	TGTGCCAGCACCTTGACTAGCGGGACCAAAGAGACCCAGTACTTC
TRBV28	TRBJ2-7	.	.	CASSRPGHDPYEQYF	TGTGCCAGCAGTCGTCCTGGCCATGATCCCTACGAGCAGTACTTC
TRBV7-2	TRBJ2-7	.	TRBD2	CASSDSGGSYEQYF	TGTGCCAGCAGCGATAGCGGGGGGTCTTACGAGCAGTACTTC
TRBV29-1	TRBJ2-7	few	TRBD2	CSVDSRTSGRYEQYF	TGCAGCGTTGATTCCCGGACTAGCGGGCGGTATGAGCAGTACTTC
TRBV9	TRBJ2-7	.	.	CASSVASAGTYEQYF	TGTGCCAGCAGCGTAGCTTCGGCAGGGACTTACGAGCAGTACTTC
TRBV29-1	TRBJ2-1	many	TRBD2	CSVEGLAGNEQFF	TGCAGCGTTGAAGGTCTAGCGGGGAATGAGCAGTTCTTC
TRBV10-3	TRBJ2-1	.	TRBD2	CAISPSGGLSYNEQFF	TGTGCCATCAGTCCTAGCGGGGGCCTCTCCTACAATGAGCAGTTCTTC
TRBV7-9	TRBJ2-3	few	TRBD1	CASSQGTQRDRSTDTQYF	TGTGCCAGCAGCCAAGGGACCCAACGGGACAGAAGCACAGATACGCAGTATTTT
TRBV12-3/TRBV12-4	TRBJ1-4	few	.	CASSLARRGIRTNEKLFF	TGTGCCAGCAGTTTGGCCCGGCGGGGGATTCGGACTAATGAAAAACTGTTTTTT
TRBV2	TRBJ2-3	many	TRBD2	CASSRGGTTDTQYF	TGTGCCAGCAGTCGCGGGGGAACGACAGATACGCAGTATTTT
TRBV5-1	TRBJ1-4	.	.	CASSPWAGNNEKLFF	TGCGCCAGCAGCCCGTGGGCGGGAAATAATGAAAAACTGTTTTTT
TRBV11-2	TRBJ2-5	.	.	CASSLDVGLGETQYF	TGTGCCAGCAGCTTAGATGTGGGGTTGGGAGAGACCCAGTACTTC
TRBV4-1	TRBJ2-3	.	TRBD2	CASSQGRTSGGEDTQYF	TGCGCCAGCAGCCAAGGCCGGACTAGCGGGGGTGAGGATACGCAGTATTTT
TRBV28	TRBJ2-7	.	.	CASSLGGIEGYEQYF	TGTGCCAGCAGCCTCGGGGGCATAGAGGGATACGAGCAGTACTTC
TRBV27	TRBJ2-2	.	.	CASSLYTGRITGELFF	TGTGCCAGCAGTTTGTACACAGGGCGGATCACCGGGGAGCTGTTTTTT
TRBV10-3	TRBJ2-5	.	.	CAISAGGGVETQYF	TGTGCCATCAGTGCGGGGGGCGGTGTGGAGACCCAGTACTTC
TRBV28	TRBJ2-1	.	TRBD2	CASSPGGTRRNNEQFF	TGTGCCAGCAGTCCCGGCGGGACTAGGAGGAACAATGAGCAGTTCTTC
TRBV6-2/TRBV6-3	TRBJ2-1	many	.	CASSAVPYGTSSYNEQFF	TGTGCCAGCAGTGCGGTGCCTTACGGGACGAGCTCCTACAATGAGCAGTTCTTC
TRBV20-1	TRBJ2-5	few	TRBD1	CSASRTGGGQETQYF	TGCAGTGCTAGTCGGACAGGGGGAGGTCAAGAGACCCAGTACTTC
TRBV5-1	TRBJ2-7	.	.	CASSFPGTGAEQYF	TGCGCCAGCAGCTTCCCGGGCACGGGCGCCGAGCAGTACTTC
TRBV20-1	TRBJ2-5	.	.	CSATARSLKWLETQYF	TGCAGTGCTACCGCAAGGTCTCTCAAGTGGCTGGAGACCCAGTACTTC
TRBV28	TRBJ2-6	few	.	CASRAGAGANVLTF	TGTGCCAGCAGGGCAGGGGCCGGGGCCAACGTCCTGACTTTC
TRBV10-3	TRBJ2-1	.	TRBD2	CAISELTGGYNEQFF	TGTGCCATCAGTGAGTTGACGGGAGGGTACAATGAGCAGTTCTTC
TRBV3-1	TRBJ2-3	few	.	CASSQGHRADTQYF	TGTGCCAGCAGCCAGGGACATCGGGCGGATACGCAGTATTTT
TRBV7-2	TRBJ1-5	few	.	CASSLMAQGGQPQHF	TGTGCCAGCAGCTTGATGGCACAGGGAGGTCAGCCCCAGCATTTT
TRBV20-1	TRBJ2-3	.	.	CSAWTDTDTQYF	TGCAGTGCCTGGACAGACACAGATACGCAGTATTTT
TRBV28	TRBJ2-7	few	TRBD1	CASSPIFQRDRASDEQYF	TGTGCCAGCAGTCCAATTTTCCAACGGGACAGGGCCTCGGACGAGCAGTACTTC
TRBV20-1	TRBJ2-1	few	TRBD1	CSALDRASSYNEQFF	TGCAGTGCCTTAGACAGGGCCTCCTCCTACAATGAGCAGTTCTTC
TRBV7-8	TRBJ1-1	.	.	CASSLFGGGLNTEAFF	TGTGCCAGCAGCTTATTCGGGGGAGGGCTGAACACTGAAGCTTTCTTT
TRBV27	TRBJ2-7	.	TRBD2	CASRAGLRKDYEQYF	TGTGCCAGCAGAGCGGGACTTCGGAAGGACTACGAGCAGTACTTC
TRBV6-1	TRBJ2-3	.	TRBD2	CASSVLTSGRDTQYF	TGTGCCAGCAGTGTTTTGACTAGCGGGAGAGATACGCAGTATTTT
TRBV7-2	TRBJ1-1	few	.	CASSLQQEGTEAFF	TGTGCCAGCAGCTTACAACAGGAGGGCACTGAAGCTTTCTTT
TRBV27	TRBJ2-7	few	TRBD2	CASSFPTSGGLYEQYF	TGTGCCAGCAGTTTCCCAACTAGCGGGGGGCTGTACGAGCAGTACTTC
TRBV28	TRBJ1-2	few	.	CASTEGSPYGYTF	TGTGCCAGCACTGAGGGCTCCCCCTATGGCTACACCTTC
TRBV7-6	TRBJ2-1	few	TRBD2	CASSLGLLAGGPKSNEQFF	TGTGCCAGCAGCTTAGGCCTACTAGCGGGAGGGCCTAAGAGCAATGAGCAGTTCTTC
TRBV10-2	TRBJ2-7	.	.	CASTRGGYNEQYF	TGCGCCAGCACCAGGGGGGGCTACAATGAGCAGTACTTC
TRBV6-5	TRBJ2-7	.	.	CASSYRFHSYEQYF	TGTGCCAGCAGTTACCGATTCCACTCCTACGAGCAGTACTTC
TRBV4-2	TRBJ2-1	.	.	CSSSQDGGNEQFF	TGTTCCAGCAGCCAAGATGGGGGGAATGAGCAGTTCTTC
TRBV4-2	TRBJ2-4	few	.	CASSQWESGVIAKNIQYF	TGTGCCAGCAGCCAATGGGAAAGCGGAGTAATAGCCAAAAACATTCAGTACTTC
TRBV12-3/TRBV12-4	TRBJ2-4	.	TRBD2	CASRYQTSGGTDIQYF	TGTGCCAGCAGATACCAGACTAGCGGGGGTACTGACATTCAGTACTTC